The rows below give T cell receptor beta chains drawn from one sample of a study of spatial heterogeneity in lung cancer. A single record per CDR3 protein comes from TCRdb applying MiXCR to the 5' RACE reads. This table has tens of thousands of distinct CDR3 sequences, roughly 6.5% appearing once. Material: lung tumor tissue, obtained at surgery. The receptors shown here come from a male donor with early-stage non-small cell lung cancer. Each CDR3 is given with its conserved first and last residue. The D gene is left open where the match is weak. Expanded clones get a size class; other rows say once, few or many, or leave the size out.

v_call	clone_size	j_call	d_call	cdr3_nt	cdr3_aa
TRBV5-1	many	TRBJ2-7	TRBD1	TGCGCCAGCAGCGAAGGACAGGGATTCTACGAGCAGTACTTC	CASSEGQGFYEQYF
TRBV27	many	TRBJ2-1	TRBD1	TGTGCCAGCAAGGGACAGTCCACCTACAATGAGCAGTTCTTC	CASKGQSTYNEQFF
TRBV28	many	TRBJ1-5	TRBD1	TGTGCCAGCAGCCAGGGGCAGGGGGCTCAGCCCCAGCATTTT	CASSQGQGAQPQHF
TRBV6-2/TRBV6-3	many	TRBJ2-3	.	TGTGCCAGCAGCCGTCCTTCAGATACGCAGTATTTT	CASSRPSDTQYF
TRBV10-2	many	TRBJ2-5	.	TGCGCCAGCAGTGCCCAGGACAGCTACCAAGAGACCCAGTACTTC	CASSAQDSYQETQYF
TRBV5-1	many	TRBJ1-1	.	TGCGCCCGGCAACAGGGGAACACTGAAGCTTTCTTT	CARQQGNTEAFF
TRBV20-1	many	TRBJ1-2	.	TGCAGTGCTCCAGGGGATTTTAACTATGGCTACACCTTC	CSAPGDFNYGYTF
TRBV18	.	TRBJ1-2	.	TGTGCCAGCTCACCCGAACCAGGCTATGGCTACACCTTC	CASSPEPGYGYTF
TRBV7-2	.	TRBJ2-7	.	TGTGCCAGCAGCGGGGGCCCTTCCGCCTACGAGCAGTACTTC	CASSGGPSAYEQYF
TRBV15	many	TRBJ2-1	.	TGTGCCACCAGCAGGGGGGATATGTTAGCGAATGAGCAGTTCTTC	CATSRGDMLANEQFF
TRBV27	many	TRBJ1-1	.	TGTGCCAGCAGGGTGGGGGTACAAGCTTTCTTT	CASRVGVQAFF
TRBV5-4	many	TRBJ1-6	.	TGTGCCAGCACCCGCCGGGACACCTTTTCACCCCTCCACTTT	CASTRRDTFSPLHF
TRBV27	.	TRBJ2-5	TRBD1	TGTGCCAGCAGCAGAGGACAGGGGCCGGTGGAGACCCAGTACTTC	CASSRGQGPVETQYF
TRBV7-9	many	TRBJ2-7	.	TGTGCCAGCAGCTCCGGGGGGCCCGAGCAGTACTTC	CASSSGGPEQYF
TRBV5-1	many	TRBJ2-2	.	TGCGCCAGCAGCTTCGGGGGGCGAACCGGGGAGCTGTTTTTT	CASSFGGRTGELFF
TRBV6-5	many	TRBJ1-6	.	TGTGCCAGCAGTTACGTTGGGGACTCACCCCTCCACTTT	CASSYVGDSPLHF
TRBV6-2/TRBV6-3	.	TRBJ1-1	.	TGTGCCAGCGGCGACAGGACCTACACTGAAGCTTTCTTT	CASGDRTYTEAFF
TRBV30	many	TRBJ2-7	.	TGTGCCTGGCGGACAATGTCCTACGAGCAGTACTTC	CAWRTMSYEQYF
TRBV2	many	TRBJ2-7	.	TGTGCCAGCAGCTGGTATGTGGAGGCCTACGAGCAGTACTTC	CASSWYVEAYEQYF
TRBV7-2	many	TRBJ1-5	.	TGTGCCAGCAGCTTAGTGGGCGGAGGAGGCAATCAGCCCCAGCATTTT	CASSLVGGGGNQPQHF
TRBV29-1	many	TRBJ2-7	.	TGCAGCGCAGGGAAGGAAACCTACGAGCAGTACTTC	CSAGKETYEQYF
TRBV4-3	.	TRBJ2-7	TRBD1	TGCGCCAGCAGCCAAGCCGGACAGGGGGCCTACGAGCAGTACTTC	CASSQAGQGAYEQYF
TRBV7-9	.	TRBJ2-3	TRBD2	TGTGCCAGCAGCAAAATGACTAGCGGGAGTGTGGGGACAGATACGCAGTATTTT	CASSKMTSGSVGTDTQYF
TRBV5-1	many	TRBJ2-1	TRBD2	TGCGCCAGCAGCTTGGGACCTAGCGGGGTCCCTTCGGATGAGCAGTTCTTC	CASSLGPSGVPSDEQFF
TRBV20-1	.	TRBJ1-6	.	TGCAGTGCTAGGGTCGGGACCCAAAGCGCCAATTCACCCCTCCACTTT	CSARVGTQSANSPLHF
TRBV20-1	few	TRBJ2-7	.	TGCAGCGGACGAGGGGAACAGGGCTCCTACGAGCAGTACTTC	CSGRGEQGSYEQYF
TRBV6-1	.	TRBJ2-7	.	TGTGCCAGCAGTGAAGATGTACAGGGAGCCTCCTACGAGCAGTACTTC	CASSEDVQGASYEQYF
TRBV7-3	.	TRBJ2-1	TRBD1	TGTGCCAGCAGCCGGGGGACAGGTGATGAGCAGTTCTTC	CASSRGTGDEQFF
TRBV28	many	TRBJ2-3	.	TGTGCCACGAATCTTCAGGGAGGCACAGATACGCAGTATTTT	CATNLQGGTDTQYF
TRBV28	many	TRBJ2-7	.	TGTGCCAGCAGTACTGGCTTATACGAGCAGTACTTC	CASSTGLYEQYF
TRBV28	many	TRBJ1-1	.	TGTGCCAGCAGTTTTATGGTCGGCGCTGAAGCTTTCTTT	CASSFMVGAEAFF
TRBV5-1	many	TRBJ1-5	.	TGCGCCAGCAGCTTGGGAGGGGCCACGGAAAATCAGCCCCAGCATTTT	CASSLGGATENQPQHF
TRBV29-1	many	TRBJ1-2	TRBD1	TGCAGCGTGGGGGACAGGGCATCGGGCGGCTACACCTTC	CSVGDRASGGYTF
TRBV6-5	.	TRBJ1-5	.	TGTGCCAGCAGAACGACGTTAAATCAGCCCCAGCATTTT	CASRTTLNQPQHF
TRBV19	.	TRBJ1-2	.	TGTGCCAGTAGTATCCGGACAAGAGGGGACTATGGCTACACCTTC	CASSIRTRGDYGYTF
TRBV5-1	medium-sized	TRBJ2-3	.	TGCGCCAGCAGCCGAGTGGGAAGCACAGATACGCAGTATTTT	CASSRVGSTDTQYF
TRBV4-3	many	TRBJ1-5	TRBD1	TGCGCCAGCAGCCAAGACCGACAGGGTGATCAGCCCCAGCATTTT	CASSQDRQGDQPQHF